This TCR beta chain was sequenced during a study of CD8 T cells in ankylosing spondylitis. Study-level results: Significant enrichment of disease-linked clones was reportedly seen in matched ankylosing spondylitis synovial fluid.

TCRdb itself ran the 5' RACE reads through MiXCR, one entry per CDR3 protein. This sample has fewer than 250,000 distinct CDR3 sequences, with around a quarter found just once. Comment on this clonotype: What it binds is unknown.

Deletions cut 4 bases from V and 5 bases from J, with 12 bases between. The CDR3 sequence is 13 residues long. Germline CDR1 and CDR2: SGHDT and YYEEEE. The V and J genes are TRBV5-6 and TRBJ2-5; tentative D call: TRBD2 (6 bases). Sequencing was performed on blood, either unsorted or a sorted T cell fraction (not recorded which). This clonotype originated in a male donor with ankylosing spondylitis or in good health (not recorded which). The CDR3 sequence is CASSRGLVETQYF. As DNA, the CDR3 is TGTGCCAGCAGCCGGGGACTGGTGGAGACCCAGTACTTC.